The source of this T cell receptor beta chain is a study of T-cell reconstitution after alpha-beta-depleted transplantation in children. Study-level points and caveats: For some patients, TCRbeta diversity was high at day 60 because of recipient T cells and thymic progenitors that survived. T cells produced anew were the main source of T-cell counts and diversity one year after transplant. At around two months after transplant, the alpha-beta T cells were reportedly derived from several hundred expanded clones that came from non-depleted graft cells.

Germline-derived CDR1 and CDR2 are SEHNR and FQNEAQ (reference sequence). The CDR3 totals 15 residues. Trimming removed 6 bases at V and 3 bases at J, with 14 bases between. Many counts were recorded for this clonotype. Its antigen remains unidentified. Preparation of the TCRbeta library used unique molecular identifiers. TCRdb re-derived calls from the PCR reads in MiXCR, one entry per CDR3 protein. This table holds 600,000 or so distinct CDR3 sequences, under 30% found once. The rearrangement joins TRBV7-9 to TRBJ1-4; no clear D. The clonotype was recovered from a boy under two years old who had a stem cell transplant for acute myeloid leukemia, so the T cells may come from the graft donor. This sample comprised PBMCs, mostly from graft donor cells, obtained 360 days after TCRalphabeta/CD19-depleted stem cell transplant. The CDR3 here is CASSQTGAANEKLFF. CDR3 bases: TGTGCCAGCAGTCAAACCGGTGCCGCTAATGAAAAACTGTTTTTT. Together with reference TRBV7-9 and TRBJ1-4, the CDR3 gives the full variable domain: DTGVSQNPRHKITKRGQNVTFRCDPISEHNRLYWYRQTLGQGPEFLTYFQNEAQLEKSRLLSDRFSAERPKGSFSTLEIQRTEQGDSAMYLCASSQTGAANEKLFFGSGTQLSVL.